These 23 T cell receptor beta chains came from one sample sequenced in a study of blood T cell repertoires in COVID-19. Assay used: immunoSEQ multiplex PCR; TCRdb lists only in-frame clones, some missing. The top ten clones hold just over 0.85% of a sample with nearly 250,000 clones, 80% to 90% of them seen once. The specimen was PBMCs or T cells enriched from blood (not recorded which). These receptor sequences come from a man aged 45-65 years who had been exposed to COVID-19.

The chain uses TRBV19 and TRBJ1-5, with 8 bases aligning to TRBD1. CDR1 LNHDA and CDR2 SQIVND come from the germline V gene (reference sequence). J was trimmed by 6 bases and V by 6 bases; bases with no gene match: 1. CDR3 length: 12 amino acids. CDR3 sequence reads: CASRTGVQPQHF. For the CDR3, the DNA is TGTGCCAGTAGGACAGGGGTTCAGCCCCAGCATTTT.

The J gene is TRBJ2-1, the V gene TRBV2; 8 nucleotides line up with TRBD2. The CDR3 is 13 amino acids. Germline CDR1 and CDR2: SNHLY and FYNNEI. J gave up 8 bases and V 7 bases, and 7 bases lay outside the gene matches. The CDR3: CASTGGLVYEQFF. CDR3 sequence (DNA): TGTGCCAGCACGGGGGGGTTGGTCTATGAGCAGTTCTTC.

V is TRBV5-6 and J is TRBJ2-7; D gene unclear. Germline V CDR1 and CDR2: SGHDT, YYEEEE. The CDR3 is made up of 13 amino acids. Between the trimmed V and J ends, which lost 3 bases and 6 bases, there was a span of 13 bases. The CDR3 DNA reads TGTGCCAGCAGCTCCGTAGGCGGATCCGAGCAGTACGTC. Its translation is CASSSVGGSEQYV.

V is TRBV24-1 and J is TRBJ1-5; D perhaps matches TRBD1 (5 bases). This CDR3 region has 14 residues. Deletions cut 6 bases from V and 1 base from J, with 9 bases between. Germline loops: CDR1 KGHDR, CDR2 SFDVKD. The CDR3 loop is CATSLRQSNQPQHF. The CDR3 DNA is TGTGCCACCAGTCTCCGACAGAGCAATCAGCCCCAGCATTTT.

The chain joins TRBV11-3 to TRBJ2-5; D not resolved. Trimming stripped 0 bases from V and 7 bases from J, with 9 bases between. Germline CDR1 reads SGHNT; CDR2 reads YENEEA. The CDR3 contains 13 residues. This chain's CDR3 is CASSLEAASTQYF. For the CDR3, the DNA is TGTGCCAGCAGCTTAGAGGCTGCCTCGACCCAGTACTTC.

Details on this clone: The same CDR3 is also encoded by other DNA sequences in this sample. This chain links TRBV5-1 with TRBJ2-5, with a tentative D call TRBD2 (6 bases). Germline V lookup: CDR1 SGHRS, CDR2 YFSETQ. This CDR3 spans 12 amino acids. Trimming removed 2 bases at V and 4 bases at J, with 6 bases between. For the CDR3, the DNA is TGCGCCAGCAGCTTCGGGGGAGAGACCCAGTACTTC. Its protein is CASSFGGETQYF.

The chain is built from TRBV5-4 and TRBJ2-7, with 8 bases lining up with TRBD1. The CDR3 totals 14 residues. Germline-derived CDR1 and CDR2 are SGHNT and YYREEE (reference sequence). V lost 4 bases to trimming and J lost 3 bases; unmatched junction nucleotides: 6. The CDR3 is CASSPGQGGYEQYF. CDR3 nucleotide sequence: TGTGCCAGCAGCCCCGGACAGGGCGGCTACGAGCAGTACTTC.

The sample holds a few counts of this clone. The V and J genes are TRBV28 and TRBJ1-1, with TRBD1 matching 10 bases. Unmatched junction bases numbered 8, after V lost 5 bases and J lost 5 bases. Germline V gives CDR1 MDHEN, CDR2 SYDVKM. This CDR3 contains 15 residues. The CDR3 nucleotides read TGTGCCAGCAGTCACGACAGGGGGCTGCGGACTGAAGCTTTCTTT. Translation gives CASSHDRGLRTEAFF.

The chain has TRBV28 and TRBJ1-5; the match to TRBD1 covers 7 bases. Trimming cost V 6 bases and J 0 bases; bases outside gene matches: 11. The CDR3 spans 17 residues. The V gene's germline CDR1 is MDHEN and CDR2 SYDVKM. The CDR3 DNA sequence: TGTGCCAGCAGCTTTACAGGGGCCCAGTATAGCAATCAGCCCCAGCATTTT. Translation gives CASSFTGAQYSNQPQHF.

The J gene is TRBJ1-2, the V gene TRBV10-3; TRBD1 matches 8 bases. Germline lookup yields CDR1 ENHRY and CDR2 SYGVKD. Trimming removed 5 bases from V and 8 bases from J; junction bases left unmatched: 7. The CDR3 contains 13 residues. The CDR3 nucleotides are TGTGCCATCAGTTCGACAGGGGCGGAGGGCTACACCTTC. It encodes CAISSTGAEGYTF.

The CDR3 DNA sequence: TGTGCCACCAGCAGCAGACAGGGTGCGGGAGGCTACACCTTC. Its protein product is CATSSRQGAGGYTF. The chain employs TRBV15 and TRBJ1-2, with 7 bases matching TRBD1. The CDR3 runs 14 residues. V lost 3 bases, J lost 8 bases, and 9 bases stayed unmatched. Germline lookup yields CDR1 LNHNV and CDR2 YYDKDF (reference sequence). Supplemented by reference TRBV15 and TRBJ1-2, the full variable domain reads DAMVIQNPRYQVTQFGKPVTLSCSQTLNHNVMYWYQQKSSQAPKLLFHYYDKDFNNEADTPDNFQSRRPNTSFCFLDIRSPGLGDTAMYLCATSSRQGAGGYTFGSGTRLTVV.

The V gene is TRBV30, the J gene TRBJ2-1, with 8 bases that match TRBD1. This CDR3 is 15 amino acids long. With V trimmed by 6 bases and J by 7 bases, 14 bases remained unmatched. Germline CDR1 and CDR2: GTSNPN and SVGIG (reference sequence). The CDR3 protein is CACHPRQGAGNEQFF. The CDR3 nucleotides read TGTGCCTGTCACCCCCGGCAGGGGGCTGGGAATGAGCAGTTCTTC.

The CDR3 DNA follows: TGTGCCAGCAGCGGAGGATCAATTTACTCTGGGGCCAACGTCCTGACTTTC. This encodes CASSGGSIYSGANVLTF. The rearrangement joins TRBV7-9 to TRBJ2-6; perhaps TRBD2 as D (5 bases). The ends were cut back, 5 bases at V and 0 bases at J, with 14 bases in the middle. The CDR3 has 17 amino acids. Germline values: CDR1 SEHNR, CDR2 FQNEAQ (reference sequence).

J is TRBJ2-3 and V is TRBV5-1; D perhaps matches TRBD2 (5 bases). The V gene lost 1 base and the J gene lost 3 bases, with 15 bases spanning the gap. Germline lookup yields CDR1 SGHRS and CDR2 YFSETQ. This CDR3 has 16 amino acids. Written as DNA, the CDR3 is TGCGCCAGCAGCTTGTTCGGCGAGGGCGGGACAGATACGCAGTATTTT. Translating it yields CASSLFGEGGTDTQYF. The full variable domain, in which reference TRBV5-1 and TRBJ2-3 provide the parts outside the CDR3, is KAGVTQTPRYLIKTRGQQVTLSCSPISGHRSVSWYQQTPGQGLQFLFEYFSETQRNKGNFPGRFSGRQFSNSRSEMNVSTLELGDSALYLCASSLFGEGGTDTQYFGPGTRLTVL.

The genes are TRBV9 and TRBJ2-7; D might be TRBD1 (5 bases). The germline V gene encodes CDR1 SGDLS and CDR2 YYNGEE. Trimming removed 0 bases at V and 3 bases at J, with 10 bases between. CDR3 length equals 14 residues. In DNA form, the CDR3 reads TGTGCCAGCAGCGTAGCAACAGGACACTACGAGCAGTACTTC. Translated: CASSVATGHYEQYF.

The J gene is TRBJ2-1, the V gene TRBV5-1, with TRBD2 matching over 10 bases. The CDR3 runs to 15 residues. CDR1 SGHRS and CDR2 YFSETQ come from the germline V gene. J lost 4 bases, V lost 4 bases, and 5 bases had no gene match. CDR3 amino acids: CASSPRTSGYNEQFF. The CDR3 region has the DNA TGCGCCAGCAGCCCCAGGACTAGCGGTTACAATGAGCAGTTCTTC.

The genes are TRBV2 and TRBJ1-5, with TRBD1 matching 8 bases. The germline CDR1 and CDR2 sequences are SNHLY and FYNNEI. The trim removed 4 bases at V and 1 base at J, leaving 3 bases unmatched. The CDR3 length is 15 residues. The CDR3 protein is CASSGTGLSNQPQHF. The CDR3 region has the DNA TGTGCCAGCAGTGGGACAGGGTTGAGCAATCAGCCCCAGCATTTT.

This clone was observed a few times. The chain couples TRBV9 to TRBJ1-2; perhaps TRBD1 as D (5 bases). This CDR3 is built from 14 residues. In germline, CDR1 is SGDLS, CDR2 YYNGEE. V was pared by 6 bases and J by 3 bases, with 15 bases between. The CDR3 region is CASKPTGGDYGYTF. The CDR3 bases are TGTGCCAGCAAACCTACCGGGGGTGACTATGGCTACACCTTC.

Here the CDR3 DNA reads TGTGCCAGTAGTATGGACTTTAGAGAGCAGTTCTTC. Protein product: CASSMDFREQFF. This chain joins TRBV19 and TRBJ2-1; the D gene is possibly TRBD2 (5 bases). Germline V CDR1 and CDR2: LNHDA, SQIVND (reference sequence). V was pared by 3 bases and J by 10 bases, with 10 bases between. The CDR3 sequence is 12 residues long.

Regarding this clone: Other DNA sequences in the sample encode the same CDR3. The rearrangement uses TRBV9 and TRBJ1-2; the D is unclear. V was pared by 0 bases and J by 4 bases, with 10 bases between. This CDR3 is 14 amino acids long. Germline-derived CDR1 and CDR2 are SGDLS and YYNGEE. The CDR3 nucleotides are TGTGCCAGCAGCGTAGGGACGGGGATCTATGGCTACACCTTC. This translates into CASSVGTGIYGYTF.

The sample holds a few counts of this clone. The rearrangement joins TRBV7-9 to TRBJ2-7, with a possible D match to TRBD2 (7 bases). This CDR3 contains 17 residues. Trimming stripped 5 bases from V and 1 base from J, with 21 bases between. Germline V gives CDR1 SEHNR, CDR2 FQNEAQ (reference sequence). CDR3 nucleotides: TGTGCCAGCAGCAGCACTACGGGGGGCCCCAGGTCCTACGAGCAGTACTTC. It translates to CASSSTTGGPRSYEQYF.

This chain joins TRBV28 and TRBJ2-5; D is perhaps TRBD1 (6 bases). Germline V lookup: CDR1 MDHEN, CDR2 SYDVKM. V lost 10 bases to trimming and J lost 4 bases, with 13 bases between them. This CDR3 region has 12 residues. The CDR3 bases are TGTGCCATCTCTGACAGGACAGAGACCCAGTACTTC. Translating gives CAISDRTETQYF.

This chain connects TRBV2 to TRBJ2-5; unclear D gene. Trimming took off 9 bases at V and 4 bases at J, with 9 bases between the two ends. CDR1 and CDR2 (germline): SNHLY, FYNNEI. This CDR3 is built from 11 residues. CDR3 DNA sequence: TGTGCCAGTGAACTAACAGAGACCCAGTACTTC. Translating gives CASELTETQYF. Based on the CDR3 plus reference TRBV2 and TRBJ2-5, the full variable domain is EPEVTQTPSHQVTQMGQEVILRCVPISNHLYFYWYRQILGQKVEFLVSFYNNEISEKSEIFDDQFSVERPDGSNFTLKIRSTKLEDSAMYFCASELTETQYFGPGTRLLVL.